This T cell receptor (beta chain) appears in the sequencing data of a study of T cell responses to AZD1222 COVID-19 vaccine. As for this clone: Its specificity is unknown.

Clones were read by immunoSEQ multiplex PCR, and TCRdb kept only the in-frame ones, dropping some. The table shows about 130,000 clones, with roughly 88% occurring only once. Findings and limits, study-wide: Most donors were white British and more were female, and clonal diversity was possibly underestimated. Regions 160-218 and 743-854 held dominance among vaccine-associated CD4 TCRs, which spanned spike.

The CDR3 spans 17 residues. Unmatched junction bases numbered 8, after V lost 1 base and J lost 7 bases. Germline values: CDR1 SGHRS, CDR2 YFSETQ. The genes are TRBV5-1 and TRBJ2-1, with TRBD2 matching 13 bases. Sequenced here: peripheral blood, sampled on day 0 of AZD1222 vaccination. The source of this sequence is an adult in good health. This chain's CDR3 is CASSLYLGLAGVNEQFF. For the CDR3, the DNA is TGCGCCAGCAGCTTGTACCTCGGACTAGCGGGGGTTAATGAGCAGTTCTTC. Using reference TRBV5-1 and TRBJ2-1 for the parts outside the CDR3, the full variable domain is KAGVTQTPRYLIKTRGQQVTLSCSPISGHRSVSWYQQTPGQGLQFLFEYFSETQRNKGNFPGRFSGRQFSNSRSEMNVSTLELGDSALYLCASSLYLGLAGVNEQFFGPGTRLTVL.